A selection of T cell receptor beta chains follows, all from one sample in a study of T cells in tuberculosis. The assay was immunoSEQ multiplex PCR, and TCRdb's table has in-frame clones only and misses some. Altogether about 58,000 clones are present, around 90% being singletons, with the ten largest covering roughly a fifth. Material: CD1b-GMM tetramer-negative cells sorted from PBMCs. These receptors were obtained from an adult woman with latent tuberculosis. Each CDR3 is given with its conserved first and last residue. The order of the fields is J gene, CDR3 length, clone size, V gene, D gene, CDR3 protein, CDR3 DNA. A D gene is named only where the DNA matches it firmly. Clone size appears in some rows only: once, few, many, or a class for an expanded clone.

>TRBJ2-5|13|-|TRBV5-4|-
CASSLVEQETQYF
TGTGCCAGCAGCTTGGTGGAGCAAGAGACCCAGTACTTC
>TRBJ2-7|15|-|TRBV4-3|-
CASSQDPRGTYEQYF
TGCGCCAGCAGCCAAGATCCTAGGGGAACCTACGAGCAGTACTTC
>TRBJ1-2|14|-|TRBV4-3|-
CASSQDREDYGYTF
TGCGCCAGCAGCCAAGACCGGGAGGACTATGGCTACACCTTC
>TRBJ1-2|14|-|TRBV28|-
CASSQQGTRDGYTF
TGTGCCAGCAGTCAACAGGGAACAAGGGACGGCTACACCTTC
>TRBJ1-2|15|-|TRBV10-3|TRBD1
CATDGPGQGWYGYTF
TGTGCCACCGATGGACCGGGACAGGGGTGGTATGGCTACACCTTC
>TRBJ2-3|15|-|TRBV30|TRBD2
CAWTLAGSLTDTQYF
TGTGCCTGGACCCTAGCGGGGTCGCTCACAGATACGCAGTATTTT
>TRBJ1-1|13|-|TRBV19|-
CASSFPRDKKAFF
TGTGCCAGTAGCTTTCCCCGGGACAAGAAAGCTTTCTTT
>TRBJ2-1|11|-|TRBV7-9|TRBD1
CASSFETGHFF
TGTGCCAGCAGCTTTGAGACAGGGCACTTCTTC
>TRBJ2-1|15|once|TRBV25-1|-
CASSVAGIVMNEQFF
TGTGCCAGCAGTGTGGCGGGGATTGTGATGAATGAGCAGTTCTTC
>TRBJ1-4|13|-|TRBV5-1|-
CASSLGGNEKLFF
TGCGCCAGCAGCTTGGGCGGGAATGAAAAACTGTTTTTT
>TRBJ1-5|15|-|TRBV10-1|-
CASTPRRARTQPQHF
TGCGCCAGCACCCCCCGGAGGGCCAGGACTCAGCCCCAGCATTTT
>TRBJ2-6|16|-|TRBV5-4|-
CASSSPSGSGANVLTF
TGTGCCAGCAGTTCCCCTTCTGGCAGTGGGGCCAACGTCCTGACTTTC
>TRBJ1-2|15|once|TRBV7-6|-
CASSRREADTYGYTF
TGTGCCAGCAGCCGAAGAGAGGCAGATACATATGGCTACACCTTC
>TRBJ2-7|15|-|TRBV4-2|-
CASSQKDRPTYEQYF
TGTGCCAGCAGCCAAAAAGACAGGCCCACCTACGAGCAGTACTTC
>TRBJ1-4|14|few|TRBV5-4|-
CASSGGTGREKLFF
TGTGCCAGCAGCGGGGGAACAGGGCGGGAGAAACTGTTTTTT
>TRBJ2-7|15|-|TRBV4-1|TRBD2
CASSPRLAGGSEQYF
TGCGCCAGCAGCCCCAGACTAGCGGGAGGATCCGAGCAGTACTTC
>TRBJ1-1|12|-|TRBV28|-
CASSSEWRDAFF
TGTGCCAGCAGTTCCGAATGGAGGGATGCTTTCTTT